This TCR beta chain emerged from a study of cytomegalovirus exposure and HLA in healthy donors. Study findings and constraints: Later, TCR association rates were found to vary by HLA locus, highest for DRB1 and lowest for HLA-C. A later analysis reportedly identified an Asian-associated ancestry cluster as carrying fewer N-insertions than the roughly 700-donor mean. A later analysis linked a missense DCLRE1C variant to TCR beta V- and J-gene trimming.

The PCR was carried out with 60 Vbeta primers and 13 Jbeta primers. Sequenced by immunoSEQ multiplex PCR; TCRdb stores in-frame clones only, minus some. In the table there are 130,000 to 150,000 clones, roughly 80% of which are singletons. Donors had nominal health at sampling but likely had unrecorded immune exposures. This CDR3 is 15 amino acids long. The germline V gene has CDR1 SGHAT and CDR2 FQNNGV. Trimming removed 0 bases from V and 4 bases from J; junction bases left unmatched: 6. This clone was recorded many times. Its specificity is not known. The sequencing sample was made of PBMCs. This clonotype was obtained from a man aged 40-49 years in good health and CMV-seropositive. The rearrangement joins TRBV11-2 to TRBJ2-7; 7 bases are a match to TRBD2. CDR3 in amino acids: CASSLDRGSLYEQYF. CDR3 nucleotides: TGTGCCAGCAGCTTAGACCGCGGGAGTCTTTACGAGCAGTACTTC.